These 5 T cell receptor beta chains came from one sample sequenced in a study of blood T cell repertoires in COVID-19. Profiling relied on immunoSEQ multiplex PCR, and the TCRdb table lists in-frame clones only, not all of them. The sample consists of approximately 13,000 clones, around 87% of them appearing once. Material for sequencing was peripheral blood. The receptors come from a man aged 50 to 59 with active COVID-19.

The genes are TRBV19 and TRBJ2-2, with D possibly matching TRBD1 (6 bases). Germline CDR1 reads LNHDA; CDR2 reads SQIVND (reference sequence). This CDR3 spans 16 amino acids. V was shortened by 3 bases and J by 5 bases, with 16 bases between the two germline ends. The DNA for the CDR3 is TGTGCCAGTAGTATGGCGGGCTACAGGGCTACCGGGGAGCTGTTTTTT. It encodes CASSMAGYRATGELFF.

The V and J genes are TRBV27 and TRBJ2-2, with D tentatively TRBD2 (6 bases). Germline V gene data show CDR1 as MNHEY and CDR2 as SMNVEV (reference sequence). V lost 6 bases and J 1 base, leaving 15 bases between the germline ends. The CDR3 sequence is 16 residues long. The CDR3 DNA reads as TGTGCCAGCAGCTCCACCGGGGGTGAGAACACCGGGGAGCTGTTTTTT. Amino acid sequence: CASSSTGGENTGELFF.

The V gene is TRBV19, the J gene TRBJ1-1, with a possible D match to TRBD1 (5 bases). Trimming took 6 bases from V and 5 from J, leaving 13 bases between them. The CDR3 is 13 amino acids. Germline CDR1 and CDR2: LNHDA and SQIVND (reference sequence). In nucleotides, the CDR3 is TGTGCCAGTAGCAACAATCCAGGGACTGAAGCTTTCTTT. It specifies CASSNNPGTEAFF. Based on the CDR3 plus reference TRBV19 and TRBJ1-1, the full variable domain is DGGITQSPKYLFRKEGQNVTLSCEQNLNHDAMYWYRQDPGQGLRLIYYSQIVNDFQKGDIAEGYSVSREKKESFPLTVTSAQKNPTAFYLCASSNNPGTEAFFGQGTRLTVV.

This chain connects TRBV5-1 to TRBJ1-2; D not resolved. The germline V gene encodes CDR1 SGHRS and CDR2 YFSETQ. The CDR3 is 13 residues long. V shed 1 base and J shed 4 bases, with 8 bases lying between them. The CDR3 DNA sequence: TGCGCCAGCAGCTTGTTGGAGGGCTATGGCTACACCTTC. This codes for CASSLLEGYGYTF.

The CDR3 reads CASSLTATYNEQFF. The CDR3 nucleotides are TGTGCCAGCAGCTTGACAGCTACCTACAATGAGCAGTTCTTC. The chain recombines TRBV11-2 with TRBJ2-1; weak D call: TRBD1 (5 bases). V lost 3 bases, J lost 2 bases, and 8 bases lay in between. This CDR3 is 14 amino acids long. Per the germline V gene, CDR1 is SGHAT and CDR2 is FQNNGV.